This TCR beta chain was identified in a study of human T cells and chemical hapten exposure (dated by TCRdb to 2020 to 2022). At the level of the whole study: For sensitization, 2% DPC in acetone was applied to a roughly 2 cm by roughly 2 cm area of upper inner arm skin. Throughout the approximately 25-week study period, patients were also given weekly therapeutic DPC doses on the scalp. Patch tests used Finn chambers with 0.01% DPC on the upper back, scored after 6 days by International Contact Dermatitis Research Group standards. The patient cohort, mostly female, included alopecia areata with under or over 50% scalp involvement, alopecia totalis and alopecia universalis. Libraries were pooled for sequencing, and per-sample TCR yields varied mainly because of small differences in library volumes within the pool. In alopecia patients, the study followed how the peripheral blood TCR repertoire changed in vivo over primary and secondary sensitization to diphenylcyclopropenone (DPC), a hapten. Blood samples were taken from patients before sensitization (week 0) and at 2, 6 and about 24 weeks after DPC sensitization. Nearly 30 alopecia patients gave blood for TCR sequencing at one to four time points (pre-sensitization, 2, 6 and 24 weeks).

The investigation overall reported the following: Because every patient had alopecia, a presumed autoimmune disease, the patients' immune response might differ from that of healthy individuals. DPC sensitization did not change the number of TCRs with a frequency above 1 in 1000, and there was no evidence of changes in global repertoire structure. After repeated subsampling, changes were observed in the strength of the expansion versus patch-test correlation and in the threshold at which the correlation became significant. Compared with pre-sensitization or healthy control sets, expanded TCRs formed significantly more large CDR3 similarity clusters, which is consistent with antigen-driven responses. Patch test score was positively correlated with the number of PT1 expanded TCRs, with significance at thresholds 8, 16 and 32 but not at 4.

This clonotype was picked up many times. It has no known antigen specificity. Base qualities were left out, and no much larger clone turns up one base away. At the junction V is shortened by 3 bases and J by 8 bases; bases outside the gene matches: 5. The germline V gene gives CDR1 as SGHRS and CDR2 as YFSETQ. Reading from cysteine to phenylalanine, the CDR3 counts 14 amino acids. Here the CDR3 DNA is all that survives: 42 bases in frame from base 1. The sample's time point, from its label and the paper: patch test 2, 6 weeks after DPC sensitization. Explained via the paper, the treatment or condition label denotes: therapeutic diphenylcyclopropenone sensitization with weekly scalp DPC. At each patch-test visit, blood was drawn before the patch test was applied. To be eligible, patients had to be aged 18 to 70, diagnosed with alopecia and judged suitable for DPC therapy, while pregnant patients were excluded. Unfractionated whole blood was collected in Tempus Blood RNA tubes, and total RNA was extracted from that blood.

Library preparation was by RACE. For sequencing, a NextSeq 500 was employed. During library preparation, unique molecular identifiers were attached to individual cDNA molecules so that TCRs could be counted quantitatively and reproducibly. From each blood RNA sample, both TCR alpha and TCR beta chains were sequenced. The study's processing was this. Samples had a median of roughly 87,000 TCRs, with a range from about 23,224 to 700,000. V, J and CDR3 annotation of the TCR reads was carried out using the Decombinator software suite. For the PS versus PT1 abundance plots, all samples were subsampled to the same number of TCRs (28,000). TCRs were defined as expanded if absent before sensitization and observed at least eight times at the 2-week time point. The public reads were reprocessed in TCRdb via fastp at Q25 and MiXCR, keeping in-frame beta chains. CDR3 protein sequences are deduplicated, and each keeps its most common genes and DNA. What appears here as the V and J calls and clone size reflects TCRdb's work, not the paper's. The sample records tens of thousands of distinct CDR3 sequences, 6.5% to 8.5% of which are singletons. 1% to 1.5% of the sample is held by the ten biggest clonotypes.

Material: whole blood, obtained in connection with sensitization to the hapten diphenylcyclopropenone (DPC). The V and J segments used are TRBV5-1 and TRBJ1-4; TRBD1 agrees with 9 junctional bases. This receptor was identified in a woman aged 25 to 39 with alopecia areata. Some clones in this sample may be carry-over from other donors' samples. The CDR3 reads as follows: CASSSGTGKEKLFF. The bases are TGCGCCAGCAGCTCCGGGACAGGGAAGGAAAAACTGTTTTTT.